A selection of T cell receptor beta chains follows, all from one sample in a study of T cells in Graves' hyperthyroidism and ophthalmopathy. TCRdb reanalysed the multiplex PCR reads using MiXCR and keeps one entry per CDR3 protein. Counted here are 250,000 to 300,000 distinct CDR3 sequences, 13% to 15% occurring once; the ten biggest clones make up 13%. Sequenced input: blood. The receptors were gathered from a woman in her thirties or forties with Graves' hyperthyroidism that later progressed to Graves' ophthalmopathy. Each CDR3 is given with its conserved first and last residue. Fields, in order: clone size, CDR3 length, V gene, J gene, D gene, CDR3 DNA, CDR3 protein. The D gene is left open where the match is weak. Some rows have no size entry. The others give once, few or many, or a class for an expanded clone.

abundance: many; len: 23; v_gene: TRBV7-8; j_gene: TRBJ2-3; d_gene: TRBD2; CDR3nt: TGTGCCAGCAGCTTAATAGAAAATAAGTCACTAGCGGGACGTATTGGCTCCGTGAGGGCGCAGTATTTT; CDR3aa: CASSLIENKSLAGRIGSVRAQYF
abundance: many; len: 16; v_gene: TRBV11-2; j_gene: TRBJ2-2; d_gene: .; CDR3nt: TGTGCCAGCAGGCCAGCAGGACAGAAGAACACCGGGGAGCTGTTTTTT; CDR3aa: CASRPAGQKNTGELFF
abundance: .; len: 17; v_gene: TRBV28; j_gene: TRBJ1-2; d_gene: .; CDR3nt: TGTGCCAGCAGTTTCTTCACGGGCAAGTTGATTAGCTATGGCTACACCTTC; CDR3aa: CASSFFTGKLISYGYTF
abundance: .; len: 14; v_gene: TRBV12-3/TRBV12-4; j_gene: TRBJ1-1; d_gene: TRBD1; CDR3nt: TGTGCCAGCAGGGAAGGACAGGGATCGTTGAAAGCTTTCTTT; CDR3aa: CASREGQGSLKAFF
abundance: many; len: 14; v_gene: TRBV12-3/TRBV12-4; j_gene: TRBJ2-7; d_gene: .; CDR3nt: TGTGCCAGCAGTACCCTCGGGGTTTCCTACGAGCAGTACTTC; CDR3aa: CASSTLGVSYEQYF
abundance: once; len: 15; v_gene: TRBV7-8; j_gene: TRBJ2-1; d_gene: TRBD2; CDR3nt: TGTGCCAGCAGCCAAGACGGACTAGCGGTCAATGAGCAGTTCTTC; CDR3aa: CASSQDGLAVNEQFF
abundance: many; len: 12; v_gene: TRBV20-1; j_gene: TRBJ2-1; d_gene: .; CDR3nt: TGCAGTGCACAAGGCCCCGGAAATGAGCAGTTCTTC; CDR3aa: CSAQGPGNEQFF
abundance: many; len: 17; v_gene: TRBV12-3/TRBV12-4; j_gene: TRBJ2-1; d_gene: .; CDR3nt: TGTGCCAGCAGGATAATAGCGCTCACGAGCTCCTACAATGAGCAGTTCTTC; CDR3aa: CASRIIALTSSYNEQFF
abundance: many; len: 13; v_gene: TRBV3-1; j_gene: TRBJ2-7; d_gene: .; CDR3nt: TGTGCCAGCAGCCGCGGTTGGGAAGGCGAGCAGTACTTC; CDR3aa: CASSRGWEGEQYF
abundance: .; len: 14; v_gene: TRBV30; j_gene: TRBJ2-1; d_gene: .; CDR3nt: TGTGCCTGGACTAGACTACGCACTTACAATGAGCAGTTCTTC; CDR3aa: CAWTRLRTYNEQFF
abundance: many; len: 15; v_gene: TRBV5-1; j_gene: TRBJ2-2; d_gene: TRBD1; CDR3nt: TGCGCCAGCAGCCTCTGGACAGGGGGAACCGGGGAGCTGTTTTTT; CDR3aa: CASSLWTGGTGELFF
abundance: few; len: 14; v_gene: TRBV20-1; j_gene: TRBJ2-5; d_gene: .; CDR3nt: TGCAGTGCTAGAGGAGGGCGCTTACAAGAGACCCAGTACTTC; CDR3aa: CSARGGRLQETQYF
abundance: many; len: 14; v_gene: TRBV6-1; j_gene: TRBJ1-6; d_gene: .; CDR3nt: TGTGCCAGCACCCGGGGGGTCGCGAGTTCACCCCTCCACTTT; CDR3aa: CASTRGVASSPLHF
abundance: many; len: 15; v_gene: TRBV20-1; j_gene: TRBJ2-2; d_gene: TRBD2; CDR3nt: TGCAGTGCTAGAGATTTCCGGGAGGGCCGTGGGGAGCTGTTTTTT; CDR3aa: CSARDFREGRGELFF
abundance: many; len: 15; v_gene: TRBV6-1; j_gene: TRBJ2-1; d_gene: TRBD2; CDR3nt: TGTGCCAGCAGTGACCTAGCGGGAGAAGCGGGTGAGCAGTTCTTC; CDR3aa: CASSDLAGEAGEQFF
abundance: .; len: 17; v_gene: TRBV3-1; j_gene: TRBJ2-6; d_gene: .; CDR3nt: TGTGCCAGCAGCCAAAGAGCGGTAAGCTCTGGGGCCAACGTCCTGACTTTC; CDR3aa: CASSQRAVSSGANVLTF
abundance: few; len: 14; v_gene: TRBV6-1; j_gene: TRBJ1-5; d_gene: TRBD1; CDR3nt: TGTGCCAGCAAGGAAGGGGGCTACGATCAGCCCCAGCATTTT; CDR3aa: CASKEGGYDQPQHF
abundance: many; len: 15; v_gene: TRBV29-1; j_gene: TRBJ1-2; d_gene: TRBD1; CDR3nt: TGCAGCGTAGATGTCGGGACAGGGGACTACTATGGCTACACCTTC; CDR3aa: CSVDVGTGDYYGYTF
abundance: .; len: 16; v_gene: TRBV19; j_gene: TRBJ2-1; d_gene: TRBD2; CDR3nt: TGTGACAGTAGTATAAAGGGGCTAGCGGGACCCCATGAGCAGTTCTTC; CDR3aa: CDSSIKGLAGPHEQFF
abundance: .; len: 13; v_gene: TRBV20-1; j_gene: TRBJ1-1; d_gene: .; CDR3nt: TGCAGTGCCGAGGCAGGGCATAAGACTGAAGCTTTCTTT; CDR3aa: CSAEAGHKTEAFF
abundance: many; len: 12; v_gene: TRBV30; j_gene: TRBJ2-2; d_gene: .; CDR3nt: TGTGCCTGGGACACGAACACCGGGGAGCTGTTTTTT; CDR3aa: CAWDTNTGELFF
abundance: many; len: 11; v_gene: TRBV12-3/TRBV12-4; j_gene: TRBJ1-2; d_gene: .; CDR3nt: TGTGCCAGCAGTTCCAGATATGGCTACACCTTC; CDR3aa: CASSSRYGYTF
abundance: few; len: 13; v_gene: TRBV10-1; j_gene: TRBJ1-2; d_gene: .; CDR3nt: TGCGCCAGCAGTGACGGGCAGCACTATGGCTACACCTTC; CDR3aa: CASSDGQHYGYTF
abundance: .; len: 16; v_gene: TRBV20-1; j_gene: TRBJ2-2; d_gene: TRBD2; CDR3nt: TGCAGTGCTAGAGAGCTAGCGGGAGCTAACACCGGGGAGCTGTTTTTT; CDR3aa: CSARELAGANTGELFF
abundance: many; len: 15; v_gene: TRBV12-3/TRBV12-4; j_gene: TRBJ2-3; d_gene: .; CDR3nt: TGTGCCAGCAGTCGCCGTATGGCGGGCACAGATACGCAGTATTTT; CDR3aa: CASSRRMAGTDTQYF
abundance: many; len: 14; v_gene: TRBV28; j_gene: TRBJ1-4; d_gene: .; CDR3nt: TGTGCCAGCAGTTTAGGGCAGGCGGGTGAAAAACTGTTTTTT; CDR3aa: CASSLGQAGEKLFF
abundance: many; len: 14; v_gene: TRBV28; j_gene: TRBJ2-7; d_gene: TRBD1; CDR3nt: TGTGCCAGCAGCAAATGGGGACAGTCGTACGAGCAGTACTTC; CDR3aa: CASSKWGQSYEQYF
abundance: few; len: 13; v_gene: TRBV6-1; j_gene: TRBJ2-1; d_gene: .; CDR3nt: TGTGCCAGCACCACCGGGATGAACAATGAGCAGTTCTTC; CDR3aa: CASTTGMNNEQFF
abundance: many; len: 11; v_gene: TRBV7-8; j_gene: TRBJ2-3; d_gene: .; CDR3nt: TGTGCCAGCTGGATCGCAGATACGCAGTATTTT; CDR3aa: CASWIADTQYF
abundance: .; len: 15; v_gene: TRBV4-1; j_gene: TRBJ2-5; d_gene: TRBD1; CDR3nt: TGCGCCAGCAGCCACGACAGGGGGCTGAGGGAGACCCAGTACTTC; CDR3aa: CASSHDRGLRETQYF
abundance: .; len: 15; v_gene: TRBV27; j_gene: TRBJ1-1; d_gene: .; CDR3nt: TGTGCCAGCAGTTTAGGTCCGATGGGACTAACTGAAGCTTTCTTT; CDR3aa: CASSLGPMGLTEAFF
abundance: many; len: 15; v_gene: TRBV6-1; j_gene: TRBJ2-3; d_gene: .; CDR3nt: TGTGCCAGCAGTGATCCAGGGAAGGGGGCAGATACGCAGTATTTT; CDR3aa: CASSDPGKGADTQYF
abundance: many; len: 16; v_gene: TRBV14; j_gene: TRBJ2-3; d_gene: TRBD1; CDR3nt: TGTGCCAGCAGCCAAGATCAGGGGGAAAGCACAGATACGCAGTATTTT; CDR3aa: CASSQDQGESTDTQYF
abundance: once; len: 16; v_gene: TRBV9; j_gene: TRBJ2-6; d_gene: .; CDR3nt: TGTGCCAGCAGCCGTACCAAGACCTCTGGGGCCAACGTCCTGACTTTC; CDR3aa: CASSRTKTSGANVLTF
abundance: many; len: 13; v_gene: TRBV20-1; j_gene: TRBJ2-1; d_gene: TRBD2; CDR3nt: TGCAGTGCTGGGGATAGCGGGAGGGATGAGCAGTTCTTC; CDR3aa: CSAGDSGRDEQFF
abundance: many; len: 15; v_gene: TRBV5-1; j_gene: TRBJ2-2; d_gene: .; CDR3nt: TGCGCCAGCAGCTTGGCGTCCTTCGACACCGGGGAGCTGTTTTTT; CDR3aa: CASSLASFDTGELFF
abundance: many; len: 17; v_gene: TRBV28; j_gene: TRBJ2-1; d_gene: .; CDR3nt: TGTGCCAGCAGTACTCGCTTACTAGTCAGGTCCTACAATGAGCAGTTCTTC; CDR3aa: CASSTRLLVRSYNEQFF